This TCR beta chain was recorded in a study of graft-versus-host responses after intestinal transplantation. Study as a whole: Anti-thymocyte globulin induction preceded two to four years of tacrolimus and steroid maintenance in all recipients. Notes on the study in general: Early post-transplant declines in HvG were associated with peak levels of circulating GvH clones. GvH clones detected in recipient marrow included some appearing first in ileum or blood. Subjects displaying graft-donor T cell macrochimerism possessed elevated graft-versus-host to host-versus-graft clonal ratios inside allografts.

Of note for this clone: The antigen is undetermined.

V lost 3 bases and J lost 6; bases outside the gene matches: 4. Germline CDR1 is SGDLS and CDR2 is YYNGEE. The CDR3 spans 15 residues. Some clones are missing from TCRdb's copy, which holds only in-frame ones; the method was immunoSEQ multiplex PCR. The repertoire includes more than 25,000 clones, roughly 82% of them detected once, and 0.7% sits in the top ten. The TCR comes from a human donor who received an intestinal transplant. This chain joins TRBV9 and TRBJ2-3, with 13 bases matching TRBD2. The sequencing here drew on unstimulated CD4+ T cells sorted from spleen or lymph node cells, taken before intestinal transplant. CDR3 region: CASSAGLAGADTQYF. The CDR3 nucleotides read TGTGCCAGCAGCGCCGGACTAGCGGGAGCGGATACGCAGTATTTT.